The 10 T cell receptor beta chains below were found in one sample sequenced in a study of vaccination and CD4 T cells after COVID-19. The assay that was used to sequence DNA from cultured CD4+ T cells was the Oncomine TCR Beta short-read assay. Using its own MiXCR run on the PCR reads, TCRdb lists one record per CDR3 protein. The sample yields several thousand distinct CDR3 sequences, about 35% seen once. These TCRs are of unknown antigen specificity. This sample's treatment: approximately nine-day PBMC culture with coronavirus spike peptide pools or control peptides (ViraFEST assay). Gathered ahead of the COVID-19 pandemic (2011-2018) were the CD4+ T cells of the unexposed donor. Sequenced input: CD4+ T cells from blood, cultured in vitro. These receptor sequences come from a human donor in good health.

V gene TRBV14 combines with J gene TRBJ2-1; tentatively, D is TRBD1 (8 bases). Trimming took 2 bases from V and 9 from J, leaving 26 bases between them. CDR1 is SGHDN, CDR2 FVKESK, per germline. This CDR3 is built from 18 residues. CDR3 DNA sequence: TGTGCCAGCAGCCAAATTAGGGACAGGACTAGTCTTTTCGGTGAGCAGTTCTTC. Translation: CASSQIRDRTSLFGEQFF.

The chain has TRBV6-5 and TRBJ1-2, with TRBD1 as a possible D gene (6 bases). Germline-derived CDR1 and CDR2 are MNHEY and SVGAGI. The length of the CDR3 is 14 residues. Trimming removed 3 bases from V and 8 bases from J, with 16 bases in between. CDR3 region: CASSYRGITGGYTF. The CDR3, as DNA: TGTGCCAGCAGTTATCGAGGGATTACAGGGGGCTACACCTTC.

This chain connects TRBV6-2 or TRBV6-3 to TRBJ1-1; TRBD1 aligns across 7 bases. CDR3 length: 14 amino acids. J was trimmed by 3 bases and V by 5 bases; bases with no gene match: 6. Germline values: CDR1 MNHEY, CDR2 SVGEGT. The CDR3 DNA is TGTGCCAGCAGTCTAGCAGGGGGGGACACTGAAGCTTTCTTT. Residues: CASSLAGGDTEAFF.

The V gene is TRBV7-6, the J gene TRBJ2-7, with D possibly being TRBD1 (6 bases). Per the germline V gene, CDR1 is SGHVS and CDR2 is FNYEAQ. The CDR3 runs to 15 residues. Trimming cost V 4 bases and J 3 bases, with 16 bases left between them. The DNA of the CDR3 is TGTGCCAGCAGCTCCCCTATGACAGGATTCTACGAGCAGTACTTC. It codes for CASSSPMTGFYEQYF.

The chain carries TRBV6-1 and TRBJ1-1; D gene unclear. The germline V gene encodes CDR1 MNHNS and CDR2 SASEGT. The germline V and J ends were trimmed by 3 bases and 3 bases, with 17 bases remaining between them. The CDR3 runs 16 residues. CDR3 region: CASSDSDPPRDTEAFF. In DNA form, the CDR3 reads TGTGCCAGCAGTGATTCGGACCCCCCACGGGACACTGAAGCTTTCTTT.

This clonotype was seen a few times. The chain is built from TRBV19 and TRBJ2-7; D possibly uses TRBD1 or TRBD2 (5 bases each). CDR3 length: 11 amino acids. Between the trimmed V and J ends, which lost 5 bases and 6 bases, there was a span of 8 bases. Germline lookup yields CDR1 LNHDA and CDR2 SQIVND (reference sequence). In nucleotides, the CDR3 is TGTGCCAGTAGTGGGGGTTCCGAGCAGTACTTC. Its translation: CASSGGSEQYF.

The chain joins TRBV5-1 to TRBJ2-5; D may be TRBD2 (6 bases). The CDR3 loop spans 12 amino acids. The germline V gene has CDR1 SGHRS and CDR2 YFSETQ. Between the trimmed V and J ends, which lost 7 bases and 4 bases, there was a span of 11 bases. This CDR3 reads CASRQEGETQYF. CDR3 sequence (DNA): TGCGCCAGCCGTCAGGAGGGAGAGACCCAGTACTTC.

This clonotype has a handful of counts. This rearrangement joins TRBV6-1 to TRBJ1-5; D is perhaps TRBD1 (5 bases). The CDR3 has 17 amino acids. Germline values: CDR1 MNHNS, CDR2 SASEGT. With 5 bases removed from V and 5 bases from J, the gap between germline ends came to 22 bases. This CDR3 is CASSQLRADSGDQPQHF. DNA for the CDR3: TGTGCCAGCAGTCAACTAAGGGCTGACAGCGGGGATCAGCCCCAGCATTTT.

The chain employs TRBV4-2 and TRBJ1-6; D is ambiguous. Germline lookup yields CDR1 LGHNA and CDR2 YNFKEQ. Trimming removed 0 bases at V and 7 bases at J, with 10 bases between. This CDR3 region has 15 residues. The CDR3 DNA is TGTGCCAGCAGCCAAGAATCCGGTATGAATTCACCCCTCCACTTT. Translated, it gives CASSQESGMNSPLHF.

This sequence joins TRBV7-9 and TRBJ2-1; 8 nucleotides line up with TRBD2. The J call may be in error: the DNA end matches TRBJ2-7 better. CDR3 length: 14 residues. Germline V CDR1 and CDR2: SEHNR, FQNEAQ (reference sequence). DNA for the CDR3: TGTGCCAGCAGCTCCGGGTTAGCGGGGTTGGAGCAGTACTTC. This encodes CASSSGLAGLEQYF.